The T cell receptor beta chain under discussion was sequenced for a study of cytomegalovirus exposure and HLA in healthy donors. Study-wide points: In presence/absence analyses, roughly uniform sequencing depth across donors was assumed.

On this clone: Its target is unknown.

PCR was performed using 60 Vbeta and 13 Jbeta primers. Sequencing was performed with immunoSEQ multiplex PCR; in TCRdb, only in-frame clones are kept and a portion is missing. The data contain approximately 130,000 clones, approximately 75% of them singletons. The V and J ends lost 4 bases and 8 bases, in that order; junction bases with no gene match: 6. The germline CDR1 and CDR2 sequences are SGDLS and YYNGEE. CDR3 length equals 13 residues. The sample was PBMCs. The source of this sequence is a man aged 35 to 55 in good health and CMV-seronegative. The chain is built from TRBV9 and TRBJ1-2, with TRBD1 matching over 9 bases. The CDR3 region is CASSRDRAYGYTF. CDR3 nucleotides: TGTGCCAGCAGCAGGGACAGGGCGTACGGCTACACCTTC.